Listed below are T cell receptor beta chains from one sample, sequenced in a study of T cell repertoires in cytomegalovirus infection. No antigen is known for these receptors. MiXCR, applied by TCRdb to the reads, yields one record per CDR3 protein. The data contain just over 450,000 distinct CDR3 sequences, about 39% of them singletons. This material consisted of cultured PBMCs, taken from culture after CMV antigen stimulation. The receptors were sampled from a human donor in good health (CMV status not recorded). Some clones in this sample may be carry-over from other donors' samples. The conserved cysteine and the conserved F or W are not part of the CDR3 here. Fields, in order: V gene, D gene, clone size, CDR3 protein. A D gene is named only where the DNA matches it firmly. Clone size is stated in some rows and not others, as once, few, many or a class when expanded.

TRBV7-2,TRBD1,NA,ASSIQWDSQETQY
TRBV7-2,NA,NA,ASSQSDGRSPLH
TRBV29-1,NA,NA,SVEGRFAYNEQF
TRBV11-2,NA,few,ASSPLTRLSYNEQF
TRBV7-6,NA,NA,ASSLIVYAKETQY
TRBV7-2,NA,once,ASSFVIRTEAF
TRBV6-5,NA,NA,ASSALTVNTEAF
TRBV7-6,NA,once,ASSGGQEGWSNQPQH
TRBV7-4,NA,NA,ASRDSRSYNEQF
TRBV25-1,NA,few,AVPLRGLSGANVLT
TRBV7-2,NA,many,ASSLDYNSPLH
TRBV6-6,NA,once,ASSYYSGRKVREQY